The T cell receptor beta chain under discussion was sequenced for a study of T cell responses to AZD1222 COVID-19 vaccine. Study-wide results and limits: Nearly half of spike-specific TCRs reportedly go after variant regions that carry no mutations.

The CDR3 loop spans 14 amino acids. V shed 1 base and J shed 4 bases, with 11 bases lying between them. Germline CDR1 reads SGHTA; CDR2 reads FQGNSA. The data were produced by immunoSEQ multiplex PCR, yet TCRdb's version contains in-frame clones alone and is incomplete. The sample holds 120,000 or so clones, roughly nine tenths seen once. Points on this clone: Its antigen is as yet unknown.

The chain carries TRBV7-2 and TRBJ2-7; possibly TRBD1 for D (5 bases). The sequence derives from an adult in good health. Sequencing was performed on peripheral blood, taken on day 0 of AZD1222 vaccination. The CDR3 is CASSLDRTLYEQYF. The CDR3 DNA is TGTGCCAGCAGCTTAGACAGGACACTTTACGAGCAGTACTTC.